These T cell receptor beta chains were read from a single sample in a study of cytomegalovirus exposure and HLA in healthy donors. The data were produced by immunoSEQ multiplex PCR, yet TCRdb's version contains in-frame clones alone and is incomplete. The sample gives over 150,000 clones, about 77% of which show up once; over 2.5% is in the top ten. Sequencing was carried out using PBMCs. These receptors originate from a woman aged 40 to 50 in good health and CMV-seropositive. CDR3s include the opening cysteine and the closing phenylalanine or tryptophan. Each record gives: D gene, J gene, clone size, V gene, CDR3 protein, CDR3 DNA. A D gene is named only where the DNA matches it firmly. Not every row has a clone size; where given, it reads once, few, many or a size class.

D: -
J: TRBJ1-2
size: -
V: TRBV6-5
CDR3: CARGGRELEGGYTF
DNA: TGTGCCAGGGGGGGAAGAGAGTTAGAAGGTGGCTACACCTTC

D: -
J: TRBJ1-5
size: once
V: TRBV19
CDR3: CASSGEGAKPQHF
DNA: TGTGCCAGTAGTGGTGAAGGGGCCAAGCCCCAGCATTTT

D: TRBD1
J: TRBJ1-5
size: -
V: TRBV2
CDR3: CASRYGTGGNQPQHF
DNA: TGTGCCAGCAGGTACGGGACAGGGGGCAATCAGCCCCAGCATTTT

D: -
J: TRBJ2-3
size: -
V: TRBV4-3
CDR3: CASSQEAGVSTDTQYF
DNA: TGCGCCAGCAGCCAAGAAGCAGGGGTGAGCACAGATACGCAGTATTTT

D: TRBD2
J: TRBJ2-3
size: once
V: TRBV5-1
CDR3: CASSFRREVTDTQYF
DNA: TGCGCCAGCAGCTTCCGTCGGGAGGTCACAGATACGCAGTATTTT

D: -
J: TRBJ2-7
size: -
V: TRBV2
CDR3: CASSVDSYSYEQYF
DNA: TGTGCCAGCAGTGTGGACAGTTACTCCTACGAGCAGTACTTC

D: TRBD1
J: TRBJ1-2
size: -
V: TRBV29-1
CDR3: CSVEEQGSYFYTF
DNA: TGCAGCGTGGAAGAACAGGGGTCCTATTTCTACACCTTC

D: -
J: TRBJ1-6
size: -
V: TRBV7-2
CDR3: CASSTNRDSPLHF
DNA: TGTGCCAGCAGCACTAACCGGGATTCACCCCTCCACTTT

D: -
J: TRBJ1-1
size: -
V: TRBV2
CDR3: CASSEAWGRGTEAFF
DNA: TGTGCCAGCAGTGAAGCGTGGGGTAGGGGGACTGAAGCTTTCTTT

D: -
J: TRBJ2-3
size: -
V: TRBV19
CDR3: CASSISGHTDTQYF
DNA: TGTGCCAGTAGTATTAGCGGCCACACAGATACGCAGTATTTT

D: -
J: TRBJ2-7
size: -
V: TRBV27
CDR3: CASSLERDRPLYEQYF
DNA: TGTGCCAGCAGTTTGGAGCGGGACAGGCCTCTATACGAGCAGTACTTC

D: -
J: TRBJ2-2
size: once
V: TRBV6-1
CDR3: CASSVDRIAGELFF
DNA: TGTGCCAGCAGTGTAGACAGGATCGCCGGGGAGCTGTTTTTT

D: TRBD1
J: TRBJ2-7
size: -
V: TRBV11-3
CDR3: CASSLVGFRAQGDYEQYF
DNA: TGTGCCAGCAGCTTAGTTGGCTTCCGCGCTCAGGGGGATTACGAGCAGTACTTC

D: -
J: TRBJ2-7
size: -
V: TRBV7-8
CDR3: CASSSNRLRENAYEQYF
DNA: TGTGCCAGCAGCTCCAACCGCCTCAGGGAAAATGCCTACGAGCAGTACTTC

D: -
J: TRBJ2-7
size: -
V: TRBV6-6
CDR3: CASSYSTGWNEQYF
DNA: TGTGCCAGCAGTTACTCTACAGGGTGGAACGAGCAGTACTTC

D: TRBD1
J: TRBJ1-2
size: once
V: TRBV4-3
CDR3: CASSQRRGSGYTF
DNA: TGCGCCAGCAGCCAACGCAGGGGGAGTGGCTACACCTTC

D: TRBD1
J: TRBJ1-1
size: -
V: TRBV19
CDR3: CATTGQGIFSTEAFF
DNA: TGTGCCACCACGGGACAGGGGATTTTTAGCACTGAAGCTTTCTTT

D: TRBD2
J: TRBJ2-1
size: -
V: TRBV7-2
CDR3: CASSPSGVGDRQFF
DNA: TGTGCCAGCAGCCCTAGCGGGGTGGGAGATCGGCAGTTCTTC

D: TRBD1
J: TRBJ1-5
size: -
V: TRBV5-3
CDR3: CARSLCVGYRGNSNQPQHF
DNA: TGTGCCAGAAGCTTGTGTGTGGGCTACAGGGGGAATAGCAATCAGCCCCAGCATTTT

D: -
J: TRBJ2-7
size: -
V: TRBV7-9
CDR3: CSSSPGAYEQYF
DNA: TGTTCCAGCAGCCCAGGGGCCTACGAGCAGTACTTC

D: -
J: TRBJ2-1
size: -
V: TRBV5-1
CDR3: CASSLGGGQFF
DNA: TGCGCCAGCAGCTTGGGGGGAGGGCAGTTCTTC

D: TRBD1
J: TRBJ1-4
size: -
V: TRBV29-1
CDR3: CSVAGTATNEKLFF
DNA: TGCAGCGTTGCTGGGACAGCAACTAATGAAAAACTGTTTTTT

D: TRBD1
J: TRBJ1-2
size: -
V: TRBV7-2
CDR3: CASSLGPGQGALGYTF
DNA: TGTGCCAGCAGCTTAGGGCCGGGACAGGGGGCTTTAGGCTACACCTTC

D: -
J: TRBJ2-7
size: -
V: TRBV5-4
CDR3: CASSLEEGKYEQYF
DNA: TGTGCCAGCAGCTTGGAAGAGGGAAAATACGAGCAGTACTTC

D: TRBD1
J: TRBJ1-4
size: -
V: TRBV28
CDR3: CASSSGQGYLTNEKLFF
DNA: TGTGCCAGCAGTTCGGGACAGGGTTATCTGACTAATGAAAAACTGTTTTTT

D: TRBD2
J: TRBJ2-3
size: few
V: TRBV7-9
CDR3: CASSLGDRGLVPDTQYF
DNA: TGTGCCAGCAGCTTAGGAGACCGGGGACTAGTCCCAGATACGCAGTATTTT

D: TRBD1
J: TRBJ2-7
size: -
V: TRBV6-5
CDR3: CASRGTGGPNEQYF
DNA: TGTGCCAGCAGGGGGACAGGGGGTCCCAACGAGCAGTACTTC

D: -
J: TRBJ2-5
size: -
V: TRBV18
CDR3: CASSPPNEPAQYF
DNA: TGTGCCAGCTCACCACCTAACGAGCCCGCTCAGTACTTC

D: -
J: TRBJ2-6
size: -
V: TRBV27
CDR3: CASSLWQGRSGANVLTF
DNA: TGTGCCAGCAGTTTATGGCAGGGGAGATCTGGGGCCAACGTCCTGACTTTC

D: -
J: TRBJ2-3
size: -
V: TRBV10-1
CDR3: CASSDLVAEDTSTDTQYF
DNA: TGCGCCAGCAGTGACCTTGTAGCAGAGGACACGAGCACAGATACGCAGTATTTT

D: TRBD2
J: TRBJ2-3
size: few
V: TRBV28
CDR3: CASYPAGGPTDTQYF
DNA: TGTGCCAGCTATCCCGCGGGGGGACCCACAGATACGCAGTATTTT

D: -
J: TRBJ1-3
size: -
V: TRBV7-6
CDR3: CASSSGFSGNTIYF
DNA: TGTGCCAGCAGCTCCGGGTTCTCTGGAAACACCATATATTTT

D: -
J: TRBJ1-1
size: -
V: TRBV6-6
CDR3: CASSVLGGQGTEAFF
DNA: TGTGCCAGCAGTGTTCTCGGAGGCCAGGGGACTGAAGCTTTCTTT

D: TRBD2
J: TRBJ2-7
size: -
V: TRBV19
CDR3: CASRSGLAGGMNF
DNA: TGTGCCAGTAGATCGGGACTAGCGGGAGGGATGAACTTC

D: -
J: TRBJ2-5
size: few
V: TRBV4-3
CDR3: CASSQDSGETQYF
DNA: TGCGCCAGCAGCCAAGATAGCGGTGAGACCCAGTACTTC

D: -
J: TRBJ1-1
size: -
V: TRBV29-1
CDR3: CSAQGSLNTEAFF
DNA: TGCAGCGCACAAGGGAGTCTGAACACTGAAGCTTTCTTT

D: -
J: TRBJ2-7
size: -
V: TRBV9
CDR3: CASSVVLAYEQYF
DNA: TGTGCCAGCAGCGTAGTCCTAGCCTACGAGCAGTACTTC

D: -
J: TRBJ1-4
size: -
V: TRBV18
CDR3: CASSRVHGENEKLFF
DNA: TGTGCCAGCTCACGGGTCCATGGAGAGAATGAAAAACTGTTTTTT

D: -
J: TRBJ2-3
size: -
V: TRBV7-6
CDR3: CASEGDTDTQYF
DNA: TGTGCCAGCGAAGGGGACACAGATACGCAGTATTTT

D: -
J: TRBJ2-3
size: -
V: TRBV5-1
CDR3: CASSLNAGSDTQYF
DNA: TGCGCCAGCAGCCTCAACGCGGGGTCAGATACGCAGTATTTT

D: TRBD1
J: TRBJ1-2
size: -
V: TRBV2
CDR3: CASRGTGTRSYGYTF
DNA: TGTGCCAGCAGGGGGACAGGGACCCGTAGCTATGGCTACACCTTC

D: TRBD1
J: TRBJ1-1
size: -
V: TRBV19
CDR3: CASSTRLGQGNTEAFF
DNA: TGTGCCAGTAGTACCAGATTGGGACAGGGAAACACCGAAGCTTTCTTT

D: TRBD1
J: TRBJ1-4
size: -
V: TRBV5-4
CDR3: CASSLGAGTANEKLFF
DNA: TGTGCCAGCAGCTTGGGGGCCGGGACAGCTAATGAAAAACTGTTTTTT

D: -
J: TRBJ2-7
size: -
V: TRBV18
CDR3: CASSPDRSSYEQYF
DNA: TGTGCCAGCTCACCAGACAGAAGCTCCTACGAGCAGTACTTC

D: TRBD1
J: TRBJ1-1
size: -
V: TRBV15
CDR3: CATSRDRPDRPGTEAFF
DNA: TGTGCCACCAGCAGAGATCGGCCGGACAGGCCCGGCACTGAAGCTTTCTTT